The clone carrying this T cell receptor (beta chain) occurred many times. Its antigen is still unknown. This entry belongs to a study of T cells in Graves' hyperthyroidism and ophthalmopathy. There were TCR beta CDR3 regions amplified from RNA transcripts. An initial round of RT-PCR targeting the TCR CDR3 relied on the HTBI primer set. TCRdb re-analysed the multiplex PCR reads in MiXCR, keeping a single row per CDR3 protein. The table records roughly 420,000 distinct CDR3 sequences, approximately 14% of them present only once. Deletions cut 7 bases from V and 4 bases from J, with 16 bases between. There are 14 residues in the CDR3. CDR1 is LGHDT, CDR2 YNNKEL, per germline (reference sequence). Whole-study findings and limits: Classification by a 13 V-J model distinguished ophthalmopathy from stable hyperthyroidism.

Lactation, pregnancy, other autoimmune disease or uncontrolled infection led to exclusion of patients. Clinicians diagnosed patients from clinical symptoms, serum thyroxine and TRAb, thyroid ultrasound and orbital computed tomography. Isolation of PBMCs was performed on about 10 ml fresh peripheral blood. The sequenced sample consisted of blood. This TCR was recovered from a young woman with Graves' hyperthyroidism. The chain carries TRBV3-1 and TRBJ1-1; no clear D gene. CDR3: CASNRRESGTEAFF. CDR3 in DNA: TGTGCCAGCAATAGGAGGGAATCGGGCACTGAAGCTTTCTTT.